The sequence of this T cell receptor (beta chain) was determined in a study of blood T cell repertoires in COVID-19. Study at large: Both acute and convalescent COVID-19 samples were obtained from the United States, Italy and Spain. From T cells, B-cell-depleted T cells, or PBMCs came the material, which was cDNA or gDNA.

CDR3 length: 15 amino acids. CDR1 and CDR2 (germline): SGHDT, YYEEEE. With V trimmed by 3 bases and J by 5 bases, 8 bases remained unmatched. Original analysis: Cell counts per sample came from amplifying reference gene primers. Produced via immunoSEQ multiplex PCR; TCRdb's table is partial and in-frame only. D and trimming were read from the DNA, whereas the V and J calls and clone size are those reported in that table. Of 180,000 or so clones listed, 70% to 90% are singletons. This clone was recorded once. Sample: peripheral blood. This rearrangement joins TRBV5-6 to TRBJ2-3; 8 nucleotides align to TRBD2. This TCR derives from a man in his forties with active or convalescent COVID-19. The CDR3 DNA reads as TGTGCCAGCAGCTGGGAGGCTAGCGGGCGAGATACGCAGTATTTT. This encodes CASSWEASGRDTQYF.